Listed here are 29 T cell receptor beta chains from one sample, sequenced in a study of blood T cell repertoires in COVID-19. This table comes from immunoSEQ multiplex PCR, and its TCRdb copy is limited to in-frame clones, with some not included. The table includes roughly 190,000 clones, around 80% detected once. The sample taken for sequencing was peripheral blood. The receptors originated from a man in his 60s with acute or convalescent COVID-19.

This chain uses TRBV7-3 with TRBJ2-1; 7 nucleotides agree with TRBD1. With 0 bases clipped from V and 3 bases from J, the junction kept 5 bases outside the gene matches. The germline V gene has CDR1 SGHTA and CDR2 FQGTGA. The length of the CDR3 is 16 residues. In DNA form, the CDR3 reads TGTGCCAGCAGCTTAACAGGGGGCGGGTTCTACAATGAGCAGTTCTTC. Its translation: CASSLTGGGFYNEQFF.

This chain uses TRBV6-5 with TRBJ1-1; weak D call: TRBD1 (5 bases). The germline CDR1 and CDR2 sequences are MNHEY and SVGAGI. The CDR3 has 12 amino acids. V lost 5 bases to trimming and J lost 6 bases, with 10 bases between them. For the CDR3, the DNA is TGTGCCAGCAGTACCCAGGGTCCTGAAGCTTTCTTT. Translation gives CASSTQGPEAFF.

This rearrangement joins TRBV5-4 to TRBJ1-3; TRBD1 matches at 8 bases. Trimming took 4 bases from V and 4 from J; bases not matched to a gene: 4. CDR1 is SGHNT and CDR2 is YYREEE in the germline V gene (reference sequence). The CDR3 has 14 amino acids. CDR3 in amino acids: CASSPGGSGNTIYF. The CDR3 nucleotides read TGTGCCAGCAGCCCAGGGGGCTCAGGAAACACCATATATTTT.

In its sample, this clone was seen a few times. Other DNA sequences in this sample translate to the same CDR3. The V and J genes are TRBV24-1 and TRBJ2-1, with TRBD2 identical over 14 bases. This CDR3 is 16 amino acids long. The V and J ends lost 4 bases and 6 bases, in that order; junction bases with no gene match: 4. Per germline, CDR1 KGHDR and CDR2 SFDVKD. CDR3 in DNA: TGTGCCACCAGTGACCCTGGACTAGCGGGAGGCAATGAGCAGTTCTTC. This translates into CATSDPGLAGGNEQFF.

V is TRBV19 and J is TRBJ1-3; a possible D gene is TRBD1 (5 bases). The CDR3 contains 17 residues. Trimming pared 3 bases from V and 3 bases from J, leaving 18 bases between. The germline CDR1 and CDR2 sequences are LNHDA and SQIVND (reference sequence). The CDR3 protein is CASSIYVGGRSGNTIYF. CDR3 bases: TGTGCCAGTAGTATTTATGTCGGGGGTAGGAGTGGAAACACCATATATTTT. Variable domain in full (rest from reference TRBV19 and TRBJ1-3): DGGITQSPKYLFRKEGQNVTLSCEQNLNHDAMYWYRQDPGQGLRLIYYSQIVNDFQKGDIAEGYSVSREKKESFPLTVTSAQKNPTAFYLCASSIYVGGRSGNTIYFGEGSWLTVV.

V and J are TRBV5-6 and TRBJ2-5, with 9 bases lining up with TRBD2. Germline V gives CDR1 SGHDT, CDR2 YYEEEE. The CDR3 has 15 amino acids. V trimming: 0 bases; J trimming: 4 bases; junction bases outside the gene matches: 4. CDR3 DNA sequence: TGTGCCAGCAGCTTGGTAGCGGGAGTGGGAGAGACCCAGTACTTC. Protein product: CASSLVAGVGETQYF.

The chain has TRBV11-2 and TRBJ1-2; 7 nucleotides align to TRBD1. This CDR3 is 14 amino acids long. CDR1 and CDR2 (germline): SGHAT, FQNNGV. After removal of 5 bases from V and 4 bases from J, the junction contained 7 bases not matched to a gene. The CDR3 spells CASSGVRTGYGYTF. The CDR3 DNA reads as TGTGCCAGCAGCGGAGTCCGGACAGGCTATGGCTACACCTTC.

This chain uses TRBV5-1 with TRBJ2-3; 10 bases map to TRBD2. Germline V gene sequence: CDR1 SGHRS, CDR2 YFSETQ. Losses at the gene ends were 4 bases for V and 3 bases for J; bases not matched to a gene: 8. This CDR3 has 16 residues. CDR3 bases: TGCGCCAGCAGCCACCTAGCGGGAGTTAGAACAGATACGCAGTATTTT. It specifies CASSHLAGVRTDTQYF.

The CDR3 nucleotides are TGTGCCAGAAGCTTCCGCCAGGGGGACCCACTGAACACTGAAGCTTTCTTT. This encodes CARSFRQGDPLNTEAFF. The chain recombines TRBV5-3 with TRBJ1-1; 7 bases agree with TRBD1. TRBV5-3 is classed as an ORF, of uncertain function. The CDR3 spans 17 residues. The V segment lost 2 bases and the J segment 0 bases; nucleotides outside the gene matches: 10.

The chain employs TRBV7-6 and TRBJ2-3; 12 bases align to TRBD2. Germline CDR1 SGHVS, CDR2 FNYEAQ. This CDR3 has 16 residues. After removal of 5 bases from V and 5 bases from J, the junction contained 8 bases not matched to a gene. CDR3 residues: CASSPSRLAGEDTQYF. CDR3 nucleotides: TGTGCCAGCAGCCCATCACGACTAGCGGGAGAAGATACGCAGTATTTT.

This clone came up a few times. The chain combines TRBV9 with TRBJ2-1; D is perhaps TRBD2 (5 bases). Per germline, CDR1 SGDLS and CDR2 YYNGEE. Between the trimmed V and J ends, which lost 0 bases and 5 bases, there was a span of 9 bases. This CDR3 is built from 14 residues. This chain's CDR3 is CASSVASRNNEQFF. The CDR3 DNA follows: TGTGCCAGCAGCGTAGCTAGCAGAAACAATGAGCAGTTCTTC.

The chain combines TRBV6-1 with TRBJ2-1; 7 bases align to TRBD2. Germline CDR1 reads MNHNS; CDR2 reads SASEGT. V trimming: 1 base; J trimming: 0 bases; junction bases outside the gene matches: 3. This CDR3 region has 16 residues. The CDR3 DNA follows: TGTGCCAGCAGTGAAGATCGGGGGGTCTCCTACAATGAGCAGTTCTTC. The encoded protein is CASSEDRGVSYNEQFF.

The chain couples TRBV7-8 to TRBJ1-1, with a possible D match to TRBD1 (6 bases). The CDR3 loop spans 14 amino acids. Germline values: CDR1 SGHVS, CDR2 FQNEAQ. The V end lost 10 bases, the J end lost 2 bases, and 17 bases lay between the germline ends. The CDR3 here is CATSYRVLNTEAFF. The CDR3 DNA reads as TGTGCCACCTCCTACAGGGTCCTTAACACTGAAGCTTTCTTT.

V gene TRBV2 combines with J gene TRBJ2-7; 8 bases are a match to TRBD2. J lost 9 bases, V lost 4 bases, and 11 bases had no gene match. The germline gives CDR1 SNHLY, CDR2 FYNNEI. CDR3 length: 14 amino acids. The DNA for the CDR3 is TGTGCCAGCAGTGTTAGCGGGGAGCTTTTGGGGCAGTACTTC. This translates into CASSVSGELLGQYF.

This chain joins TRBV2 and TRBJ2-3, with 12 bases that match TRBD2. After removal of 4 bases from V and 4 bases from J, the junction contained 3 bases not matched to a gene. This CDR3 is built from 15 residues. Germline CDR1 SNHLY, CDR2 FYNNEI. The CDR3 coding sequence is TGTGCCAGCAGTGGGACTAGCGGGACACCAGATACGCAGTATTTT. This encodes CASSGTSGTPDTQYF.

The genes are TRBV7-3 and TRBJ2-7; 12 bases agree with TRBD2. This CDR3 contains 15 residues. Trimming took 3 bases from V and 2 from J; bases not matched to a gene: 2. Per germline, CDR1 SGHTA and CDR2 FQGTGA. The CDR3 region has the DNA TGTGCCAGCAGCTTGACTAGCGGGAGAACCTACGAGCAGTACTTC. It codes for CASSLTSGRTYEQYF.

The gene calls are TRBV27 and TRBJ1-5, with D tentatively TRBD1 (5 bases). Trimming took off 5 bases at V and 9 bases at J, with 14 bases between the two ends. This CDR3 has 13 residues. CDR1 and CDR2 (germline): MNHEY, SMNVEV (reference sequence). The CDR3, as DNA: TGTGCCAGCAGTGTGGCAGGGCCATCGCCCCAGCATTTT. It yields the protein CASSVAGPSPQHF.

The chain carries TRBV2 and TRBJ1-1, with 8 bases that match TRBD1. Trimming at V came to 4 bases and at J to 4 bases, leaving 2 bases not matched to a gene. The V gene's germline CDR1 is SNHLY and CDR2 FYNNEI. CDR3 length: 13 residues. In DNA, the CDR3 is TGTGCCAGCAGTGCAGGGGGCCGCACTGAAGCTTTCTTT. This translates into CASSAGGRTEAFF. Based on the CDR3 plus reference TRBV2 and TRBJ1-1, the full variable domain is EPEVTQTPSHQVTQMGQEVILRCVPISNHLYFYWYRQILGQKVEFLVSFYNNEISEKSEIFDDQFSVERPDGSNFTLKIRSTKLEDSAMYFCASSAGGRTEAFFGQGTRLTVV.

This clone was seen a handful of times. The chain carries TRBV10-3 and TRBJ2-1; 10 bases fit TRBD2. CDR1 and CDR2 (germline): ENHRY, SYGVKD. With V trimmed by 0 bases and J by 8 bases, 10 bases remained unmatched. The CDR3 is made up of 17 amino acids. CDR3 in DNA: TGTGCCATCAGTGAGTCGCCTAGCGGGGGCGCCTCACATGAGCAGTTCTTC. This codes for CAISESPSGGASHEQFF.

This rearrangement joins TRBV18 to TRBJ1-5, with 7 bases fitting TRBD1. The CDR3 consists of 13 residues. After removal of 6 bases from V and 5 bases from J, the junction contained 4 bases not matched to a gene. The germline V gene encodes CDR1 KGHSH and CDR2 LQKENI. The chain's CDR3 is CASSPTGDQPQHF. CDR3 sequence (DNA): TGTGCCAGCTCGCCCACAGGGGATCAGCCCCAGCATTTT.

This chain links TRBV19 with TRBJ2-1, with TRBD1 as a possible D gene (6 bases). The CDR3 has 16 residues. Germline values: CDR1 LNHDA, CDR2 SQIVND (reference sequence). The V end lost 2 bases, the J end lost 5 bases, and 16 bases lay between the germline ends. CDR3 residues: CASSITGIRENNEQFF. The CDR3, as DNA: TGTGCCAGTAGTATAACAGGGATTAGGGAAAACAATGAGCAGTTCTTC.

The CDR3 region has the DNA TGTGCCAGCAGTTCCTTCGGACTAGCGGGGTACAATGAGCAGTTCTTC. This codes for CASSSFGLAGYNEQFF. V and J are TRBV6-2 or TRBV6-3 and TRBJ2-1, with 12 bases that match TRBD2. V lost 4 bases and J lost 4; bases outside the gene matches: 5. The CDR3 sequence is 16 residues long. The germline gives CDR1 MNHEY, CDR2 SVGEGT.

The count of this clone is one. This chain links TRBV4-1 with TRBJ2-7; perhaps TRBD1 as D (6 bases). The CDR3 totals 18 residues. The germline V and J ends were trimmed by 2 bases and 3 bases, with 23 bases remaining between them. Looked up from germline, CDR1 is MGHRA and CDR2 is YSYEKL. The CDR3 reads CASSQTIARTAWFYEQYF. Here the CDR3 DNA reads TGCGCCAGCAGCCAAACCATCGCGAGGACAGCCTGGTTCTACGAGCAGTACTTC.

The rearrangement links TRBV3-1 (or the pseudogene TRBV3-2) to TRBJ1-5; TRBD1 aligns across 8 bases. The V segment lost 3 bases and the J segment 6 bases; nucleotides outside the gene matches: 4. The CDR3 loop spans 14 amino acids. CDR1 LGHDT and CDR2 YNNKEL come from the germline V gene (reference sequence). CDR3 in amino acids: CASSHGQGGQPQHF. CDR3 DNA sequence: TGTGCCAGCAGCCACGGACAGGGCGGTCAGCCCCAGCATTTT.

The V call is TRBV4-1, the J call TRBJ2-1, with TRBD1 matching 7 bases. V dropped 3 bases and J dropped 5; count of bases not matched to a gene: 7. This CDR3 contains 15 residues. The germline V gene has CDR1 MGHRA and CDR2 YSYEKL. CDR3 protein: CASSQLTGSDNEQFF. The CDR3 DNA reads TGCGCCAGCAGCCAGCTGACAGGGTCTGACAATGAGCAGTTCTTC.

This chain uses TRBV12-5 with TRBJ2-7; 7 bases are a match to TRBD2. The CDR3 is 15 amino acids. Germline V CDR1 and CDR2: LGHNT, FRNRAP. The ends lost 6 bases at V and 3 bases at J; junction bases unmatched: 11. The DNA for the CDR3 is TGTGCTAGTGGGAGAACTAGCGTCGTAGACTACGAGCAGTACTTC. It specifies CASGRTSVVDYEQYF. The whole variable domain, filled in from reference TRBV12-5 and TRBJ2-7, reads DARVTQTPRHKVTEMGQEVTMRCQPILGHNTVFWYRQTMMQGLELLAYFRNRAPLDDSGMPKDRFSAEMPDATLATLKIQPSEPRDSAVYFCASGRTSVVDYEQYFGPGTRLTVT.

The rearrangement uses TRBV3-1 (or the pseudogene TRBV3-2) and TRBJ2-3, with D possibly TRBD2 on 7 matching bases. CDR1 is LGHDT, CDR2 YNNKEL, per germline (reference sequence). Between the trimmed V and J ends, which lost 1 base and 4 bases, there was a span of 24 bases. The CDR3 length is 19 residues. The CDR3 sequence: CASSQGSTRGAGRADTQYF. CDR3 nucleotides: TGTGCCAGCAGCCAAGGAAGTACCCGGGGGGCGGGTCGGGCAGATACGCAGTATTTT.

This clone appeared a single time. CDR3 DNA: TGTGCCAGCAGCCAAGTGGCGGGGAGAGGTGGCTACACCTTC. Translating gives CASSQVAGRGGYTF. V and J are TRBV3-1 (or the pseudogene TRBV3-2) and TRBJ1-2; D is ambiguous. V lost 1 base and J 7 bases, leaving 13 bases between the germline ends. The CDR3 is 14 amino acids. From germline, CDR1 is LGHDT and CDR2 YNNKEL (reference sequence).

V and J are TRBV7-6 and TRBJ2-1; 8 bases align to TRBD2. Losses at the gene ends were 5 bases for V and 4 bases for J; bases not matched to a gene: 7. This CDR3 spans 15 amino acids. The germline CDR1 and CDR2 sequences are SGHVS and FNYEAQ. The CDR3 sequence: CASSPGLAVYNEQFF. CDR3 nucleotides: TGTGCCAGCAGCCCAGGACTAGCCGTTTACAATGAGCAGTTCTTC.